The TCR beta chain described here comes from a study of cytomegalovirus exposure and HLA in healthy donors (dated 2017 in TCRdb). The study in broad terms: According to an earlier analysis of several hundred of the donors, about 179 million T cells yielded 90 million to 130 million unique TCR beta sequences and approximately 300 Gb of sequence data. Approximately 310 gigabases of sequencing data and around 87 million unique TCR sequences were included in an early release covering 500 to 750 HLA-typed donors. Among the roughly 400 genotyped donors, 81% belonged to the genetic ancestry cluster associated with self-reported Caucasian donors. The study aimed to test whether cataloging public T cell receptors could reveal signatures of past pathogen exposure. The T cell repertoires of under 750 subjects were profiled by immunosequencing and related to cytomegalovirus serostatus. Along with the roughly 670-subject first cohort, a separate validation cohort of over a hundred different subjects was used. To predict cytomegalovirus infection status, the study brought together high-throughput TCR immunosequencing, statistical association of individual TCRs with disease status, and machine learning. In a later analysis, previously published TCR beta repertoires from 670 or so donors were re-analyzed and high-resolution HLA genotyping was added so that TCR occurrence patterns could be studied. Rather than using new phenotypic data, the later analysis identified candidate immune exposures from TCR beta sequences and from how often those sequences occurred across donors. An earlier analysis of 500 to 650 of the donors applied high-throughput TCR beta sequencing to assess whether each TCR beta V gene segment acted as functional or pseudogenic. Donor age, sex, ethnicity and CMV serostatus were collected together with the repertoire data. In a later genetic analysis, genome-wide SNP genotypes for about three fifths of the roughly 670 donors were used, and that subset was treated as a discovery cohort. All discovery cohort repertoires had been generated on a single sequencing platform. HLA typing included class I and class II loci at four-digit resolution. Typing coverage varied by locus: about 629-630 donors for A, B, C, DRB1 and DQB1; roughly 560 for DQA1; about 570 for DPA1; more than 450 for DPB1. About five DR-DQ haplotypes were handled as single units for association and clustering because linkage in the cohort was strong. Among 300 to 500 genotyped donors of the cohort, an average of about 220,000 unique TCR beta nucleotide sequences was sequenced per donor, of which about 18% were non-productive.

Receptor libraries were prepared by the immunoSEQ multiplex PCR assay. For the multiplex PCR, a mixture combining 60 forward primers for TCR Vbeta segments and 13 reverse primers for TCR Jbeta segments was used. The CDR3 region of rearranged TCR beta genes was amplified from genomic DNA with a multiplex PCR assay. The amplified TCR beta libraries were sequenced on the Illumina HiSeq System as 87-base-pair reads. In the source study's methods: A later analysis counted about 82 million unique TCR beta chains across the 640 or so repertoires, and about 10 million of these chains were shared by at least two donors. Raw reads were error-corrected and collapsed into unique sequences by a nearest-neighbor algorithm in which closely related sequences were merged to remove PCR and sequencing errors. CDR3 sequences were aligned to IMGT reference sequences to assign V, D and J gene segments. For a sequence to be retained, a match of at least six nucleotides to both a V gene segment and a J gene segment was required. Rearrangements were called productive when the CDR3 lacked stop codons and stayed in frame with V and J; all others were non-productive. CDR3 was defined by IMGT convention, running from the second conserved V-encoded cysteine to the conserved J-encoded phenylalanine. Sequences without an unambiguous match to a single V gene segment were excluded from the earlier analysis of approximately 600 of the donors. An earlier analysis of approximately 590 of the donors classified V segments as functional when productive rearrangements were above 56.7% and as segregating when the standard deviation between donors was above 5%. A statistical classification framework was developed to diagnose cytomegalovirus status using the catalog of TCR beta chain sequences. A later analysis assigned V and J genes by comparing TCR nucleotide sequences with IMGT/GENE-DB human TR gene sequences. In a later analysis, CDR3 sequences and most-parsimonious VDJ recombination scenarios were assigned using the TCRdist pipeline. A later analysis defined each TCR beta chain by its CDR3 amino acid sequence plus V-gene family, and excluded reads lacking a unique V-gene family. As a way to deal with suspected cross-contamination and a sequencing artifact, a later analysis dropped approximately 570 nucleotide sequences that were highly shared and had low generation probability. In a later analysis, a clonal expansion index for each public chain was calculated from normalized within-repertoire ranks of inferred template counts. In a later analysis, generation probabilities were computed using a VDJ recombination model fitted to out-of-frame rearrangements, and the results were checked against IGoR. Hypergeometric tests were used in a later analysis to score TCR-TCR, TCR-HLA and TCR-CMV co-occurrence, with a repertoire-size bias correction applied to the TCR pairs. In a later analysis, false discovery rates were estimated by permuting HLA or CMV assignments 20 times. A later analysis grouped co-occurring TCRs with DBSCAN, adding TCRdist sequence similarity when clustering within HLA-allele-positive subsets. Repertoires with fewer than 30,000 or more than 120,000 public chains, plus five repertoires with anomalous nucleotide sharing, were excluded from co-occurrence clustering. Held by TCRdb, this immuneACCESS table contains in-frame sequences only and omits some clones. Under half of the omission traces to an unresolved V gene where checked; the cause of the rest is unknown. The V and J calls and clone size are taken from that table; D and trimming were inferred from the DNA. The sample has over 150,000 clones on record, about 72% of them singletons. The top ten hold more than 2% of the sample.

The cohort comprised some 730 healthy bone marrow donors. At the time of sampling, all cohort members were nominally healthy, though unrecorded immune exposures were likely present. The donor tested CMV seropositive and was one of the 289 seropositive cohort members. A peripheral blood sample was provided by each donor, and peripheral blood mononuclear cells were used for TCR beta sequencing. The Qiagen DNeasy Blood Extraction Kit was used to extract genomic DNA from the blood cell samples. Points on this clone: Its antigen is still unknown. No per-base quality is available; no much larger clone lies one base away. The identical CDR3 is also encoded by other nucleotide sequences in the sample.

The investigation overall reported the following: Only TCR beta chains were sequenced in this cohort, and the absence of alpha or paired-chain data limited detectable features. CMV serostatus was the only immune exposure information available for the cohort. The authors suggested that the approach could potentially be generalized to other disease states and immunological phenotypes. In a later genetic analysis, fewer N-insertions in productive TCRs were reported among donors in an Asian-associated ancestry cluster than the roughly 670-donor mean. In the study, roughly 160 TCR beta chains were listed as associated with cytomegalovirus. The classifier was reported to diagnose cytomegalovirus status with high specificity and sensitivity in both the original and validation cohorts. V-gene and J-gene trimming of TCR beta chains was associated with a missense DCLRE1C variant in a later genetic analysis, and the association was replicated in an independent cohort. A few of the identified cytomegalovirus-associated TCR beta chains were confirmed in vitro to be specific for cytomegalovirus antigens. A further reported finding was that TCR beta sequences accurately predicted the HLA-A and HLA-B alleles for most subjects in the first cohort. While some public TCRs were present in many individuals, most TCR sequences turned up only very rarely across donors. Presence/absence analyses assumed roughly uniform sequencing depth across donors, an assumption that may not hold. A group of highly shared sequence variants was considered likely to be a technical artifact of the sequencing pipeline. Assigning TCR associations to individual alleles was difficult when HLA alleles, especially DR and DQ, strongly co-occurred. Most CMV-associated TCR beta chains appeared to be HLA-restricted in a later analysis, and the HLA associations seemed to be driven largely by CMV exposure. Because HLA typing was missing for some donors at each locus, association tests included only the typed subset. In a later analysis, 16,951 TCR beta sequences were associated with specific HLA alleles at a false discovery rate of 0.05. Several of the top co-occurrence clusters appeared to be linked to parvovirus B19, influenza, CMV and Epstein-Barr virus, according to a later analysis. In a later analysis, the rate of TCR association differed among HLA loci, with DRB1 alleles having the most associated TCRs and HLA-C alleles having the fewest. In a later analysis, HLA-associated TCR beta chains showed more clonal expansion and lower generation probabilities than non-associated chains that were equally common. Correlated functional status among segregating V segments might reflect linkage disequilibrium, but an unknown experimental factor could not be ruled out. Broadly in line with IMGT annotations, most TCR beta V segments showed up in productive rearrangements about 87% or about 30% of the time in an earlier analysis of some 590 of the donors. Because counts were too low, about 15 rarely observed V segments, including chromosome 9 orphons, were left out of the earlier analysis of a few hundred of the donors.

The source is a man aged 45-65 years in good health and CMV-seropositive. Specimen: PBMCs.

The CDR3 region reads CASSPPASQETQYF. The DNA sequence is as follows: TGTGCCAGCTCACCACCTGCCAGCCAAGAGACCCAGTACTTC. The rearranged segments are TRBV18 and TRBJ2-5; no D gene can be assigned with confidence. The germline V gene supplies CDR1 KGHSH and CDR2 LQKENI. The trim is 0 bases for V and 1 base for J, with a gap of 6 bases between the germline ends. Taken from cysteine to phenylalanine, the CDR3 has 14 residues. Here the CDR3 DNA is all that survives: 42 bases in frame from base 1.